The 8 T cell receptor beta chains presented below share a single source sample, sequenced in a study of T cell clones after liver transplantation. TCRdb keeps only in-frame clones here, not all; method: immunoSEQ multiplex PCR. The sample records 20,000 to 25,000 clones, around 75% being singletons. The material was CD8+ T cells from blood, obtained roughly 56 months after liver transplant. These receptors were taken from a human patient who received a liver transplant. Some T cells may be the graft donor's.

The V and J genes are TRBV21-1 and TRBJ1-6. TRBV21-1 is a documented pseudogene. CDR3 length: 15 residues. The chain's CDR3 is CASRKGWHNPAPLHF. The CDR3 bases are TGTGCCAGCAGGAAAGGTTGGCATAACCCTGCGCCCCTCCACTTT.

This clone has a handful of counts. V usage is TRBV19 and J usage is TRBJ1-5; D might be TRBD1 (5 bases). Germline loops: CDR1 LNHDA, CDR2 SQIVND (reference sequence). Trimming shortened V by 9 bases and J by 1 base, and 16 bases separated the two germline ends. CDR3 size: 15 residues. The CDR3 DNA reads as TGTGCCAGCCGCCCTCTCCGGGACAGCAATCAGCCCCAGCATTTT. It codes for CASRPLRDSNQPQHF. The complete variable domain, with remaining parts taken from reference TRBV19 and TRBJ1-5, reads DGGITQSPKYLFRKEGQNVTLSCEQNLNHDAMYWYRQDPGQGLRLIYYSQIVNDFQKGDIAEGYSVSREKKESFPLTVTSAQKNPTAFYLCASRPLRDSNQPQHFGDGTRLSIL.

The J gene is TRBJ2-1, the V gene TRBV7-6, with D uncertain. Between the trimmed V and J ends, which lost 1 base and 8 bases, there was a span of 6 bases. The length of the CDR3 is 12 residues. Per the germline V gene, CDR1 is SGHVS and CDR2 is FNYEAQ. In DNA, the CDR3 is TGTGCCAGCAGCTTAGAAGGGTATGAGCAGTTCTTC. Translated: CASSLEGYEQFF.

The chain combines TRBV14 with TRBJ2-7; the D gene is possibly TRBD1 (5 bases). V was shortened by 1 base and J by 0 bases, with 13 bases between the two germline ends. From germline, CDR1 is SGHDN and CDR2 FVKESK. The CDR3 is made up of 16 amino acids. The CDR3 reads CASSQVDSRSSYEQYF. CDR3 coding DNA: TGTGCCAGCAGCCAAGTCGACAGCCGGAGCTCCTACGAGCAGTACTTC.

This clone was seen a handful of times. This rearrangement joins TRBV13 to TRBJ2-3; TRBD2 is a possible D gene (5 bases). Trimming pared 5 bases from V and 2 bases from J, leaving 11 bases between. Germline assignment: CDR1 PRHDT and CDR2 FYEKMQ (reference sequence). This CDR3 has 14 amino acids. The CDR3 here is CASSPLGFTDTQYF. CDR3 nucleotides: TGTGCCAGCAGCCCACTAGGTTTCACAGATACGCAGTATTTT.

CDR3 bases: TGTGCCAGCAACCCGACGGGTCAATCGGACTACGAGCAGTACTTC. Its protein product is CASNPTGQSDYEQYF. This rearrangement joins TRBV27 to TRBJ2-7, with D unclear. V dropped 7 bases and J dropped 3 bases, with 19 bases sitting between them. CDR1 and CDR2 (germline): MNHEY, SMNVEV (reference sequence). CDR3 length: 15 residues.

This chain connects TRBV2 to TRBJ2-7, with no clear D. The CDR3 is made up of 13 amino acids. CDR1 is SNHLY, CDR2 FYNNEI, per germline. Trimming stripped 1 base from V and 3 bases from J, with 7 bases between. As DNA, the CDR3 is TGTGCCAGCAGTGAAGATTTAGACTACGAGCAGTACTTC. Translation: CASSEDLDYEQYF.

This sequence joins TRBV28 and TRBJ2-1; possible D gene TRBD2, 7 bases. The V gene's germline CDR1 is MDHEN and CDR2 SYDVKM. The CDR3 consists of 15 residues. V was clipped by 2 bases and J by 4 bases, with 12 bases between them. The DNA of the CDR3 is TGTGCCAGCAGTTTAACGGGGGGCGCTTACAATGAGCAGTTCTTC. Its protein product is CASSLTGGAYNEQFF.